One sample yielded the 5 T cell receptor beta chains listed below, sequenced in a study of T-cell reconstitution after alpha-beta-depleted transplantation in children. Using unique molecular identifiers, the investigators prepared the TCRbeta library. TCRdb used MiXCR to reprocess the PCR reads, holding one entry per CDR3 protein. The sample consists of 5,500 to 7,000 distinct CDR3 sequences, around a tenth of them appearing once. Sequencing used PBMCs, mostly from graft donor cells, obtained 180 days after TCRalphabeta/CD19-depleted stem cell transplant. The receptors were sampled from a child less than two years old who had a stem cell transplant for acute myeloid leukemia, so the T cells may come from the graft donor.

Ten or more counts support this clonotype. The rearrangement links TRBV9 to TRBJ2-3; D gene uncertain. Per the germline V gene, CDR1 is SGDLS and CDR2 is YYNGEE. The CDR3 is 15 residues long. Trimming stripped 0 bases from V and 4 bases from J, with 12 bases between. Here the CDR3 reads CASSVDLVGADTQYF. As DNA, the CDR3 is TGTGCCAGCAGCGTAGATCTAGTGGGCGCAGATACGCAGTATTTT. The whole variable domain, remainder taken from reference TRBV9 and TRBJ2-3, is DSGVTQTPKHLITATGQRVTLRCSPRSGDLSVYWYQQSLDQGLQFLIQYYNGEERAKGNILERFSAQQFPDLHSELNLSSLELGDSALYFCASSVDLVGADTQYFGPGTRLTVL.

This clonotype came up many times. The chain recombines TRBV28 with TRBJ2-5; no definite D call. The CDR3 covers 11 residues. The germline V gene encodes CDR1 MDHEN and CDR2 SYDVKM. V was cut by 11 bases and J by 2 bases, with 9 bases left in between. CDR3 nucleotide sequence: TGTGCCGCCGGACGGCAAGAGACCCAGTACTTC. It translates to CAAGRQETQYF.

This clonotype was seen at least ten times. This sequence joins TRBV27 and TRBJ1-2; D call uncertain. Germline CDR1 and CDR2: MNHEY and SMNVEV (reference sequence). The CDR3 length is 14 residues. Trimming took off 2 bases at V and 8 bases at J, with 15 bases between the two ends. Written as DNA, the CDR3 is TGTGCCAGCAGTTTACAGTACGCCGGTGGCGGCTACACCTTC. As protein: CASSLQYAGGGYTF.

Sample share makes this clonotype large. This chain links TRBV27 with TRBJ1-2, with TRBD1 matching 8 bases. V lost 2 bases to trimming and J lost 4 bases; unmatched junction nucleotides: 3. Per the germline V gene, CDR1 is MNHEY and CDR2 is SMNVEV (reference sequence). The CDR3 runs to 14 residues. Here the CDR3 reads CASSLAQGVYGYTF. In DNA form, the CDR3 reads TGTGCCAGCAGTTTAGCACAGGGGGTCTATGGCTACACCTTC.

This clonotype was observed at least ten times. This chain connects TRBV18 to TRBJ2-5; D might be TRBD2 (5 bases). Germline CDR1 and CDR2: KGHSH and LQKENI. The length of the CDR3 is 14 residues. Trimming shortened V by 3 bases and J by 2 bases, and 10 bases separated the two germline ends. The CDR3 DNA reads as TGTGCCAGCTCACCTAGCGTGACACAAGAGACCCAGTACTTC. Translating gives CASSPSVTQETQYF.